Listed below are T cell receptor beta chains from one sample, sequenced in a study of cytomegalovirus exposure and HLA in healthy donors. The protocol was immunoSEQ multiplex PCR, while the TCRdb copy is restricted to in-frame clones and leaves out a portion. Here the sample spans tens of thousands of clones, roughly 53% being singletons. Sequenced sample: PBMCs. The receptors here all came from a human donor in good health. Both conserved end residues are part of each CDR3. D genes are given only for firm matches. Where a row states a size, it is once, few, many or the class of an expanded clone; other rows omit it.

v_call,clone_size,j_call,d_call,cdr3_nt,cdr3_aa
TRBV25-1,once,TRBJ1-4,TRBD1,TGTGCCAGCAGTGGGACAGGTGGGGAGGAAAAACTGTTTTTT,CASSGTGGEEKLFF
TRBV4-3,.,TRBJ2-1,TRBD2,TGCGCCAGCGGGGACCTTGCGGGGGTCAATGAGCAGTTCTTC,CASGDLAGVNEQFF
TRBV7-9,.,TRBJ1-2,.,TGTGCCAGCAGCTTAGGGGGTGGGGGACAAGTCTATGGCTACACCTTC,CASSLGGGGQVYGYTF
TRBV25-1,.,TRBJ2-7,.,TGTGCCAGCAGCCAAGGGGGCGGGGCAACCTACGAGCAGTACTTC,CASSQGGGATYEQYF
TRBV6-5,.,TRBJ2-5,TRBD2,TGTGCCAGCAGGATCCCTGGGGGGGGAGAGACCCAGTACTTC,CASRIPGGGETQYF
TRBV7-9,.,TRBJ1-2,.,TGTGCCAGCAGCTCATATACAGGGATCGTCTATGGCTACACCTTC,CASSSYTGIVYGYTF
TRBV5-1,.,TRBJ2-3,TRBD2,TGCGCCAGCAGCTTGGGTAGGACTAGCGGGGGCACAGATACGCAGTATTTT,CASSLGRTSGGTDTQYF
TRBV4-1,.,TRBJ1-6,TRBD1,TGCGCCAGCAGCCAAGATGAACAGGGGAGGAGTTCACCCCTCCACTTT,CASSQDEQGRSSPLHF
TRBV28,.,TRBJ2-7,TRBD1,TGTGCCAGCAGTTTCCCCGGGACAGGGAGCTCCTACGAGCAGTACTTC,CASSFPGTGSSYEQYF
TRBV10-2,.,TRBJ1-1,.,TGCGCCAGCAGACAACAGGGATGGGGAGTTGAGGCTGAAGCTTTCTTT,CASRQQGWGVEAEAFF
TRBV11-1,.,TRBJ1-5,.,TGTGCCAGCAGCTTGGGGAGGGGTCAGCCCCAGCATTTT,CASSLGRGQPQHF
TRBV30,.,TRBJ2-5,TRBD2,TGTGCCTGGAGTAGACTAGCGGGGGGGGGAGAGACCCAGTACTTC,CAWSRLAGGGETQYF
TRBV6-1,.,TRBJ1-5,.,TGTGCCAGCAGTGAGCCCGGCAGGCTCAGCAATCAGCCCCAGCATTTT,CASSEPGRLSNQPQHF
TRBV7-3,few,TRBJ2-2,TRBD1,TGTGCCAGCAGCCGACAGGGCGGTGAGGAGCTGTTTTTT,CASSRQGGEELFF
TRBV27,.,TRBJ1-2,TRBD1,TGTGCCAGCAGGACAGGGGGCCAAGGCTACACCTTC,CASRTGGQGYTF
TRBV30,.,TRBJ1-6,.,TGTGCCTGGAGTAGGAGCTCCTATAATTCACCCCTCCACTTT,CAWSRSSYNSPLHF
TRBV4-1,few,TRBJ1-1,TRBD1,TGCGCCAGCAGCCAAGCCCGGTTGACAGGGGAGAACACTGAAGCTTTCTTT,CASSQARLTGENTEAFF
TRBV27,few,TRBJ2-7,TRBD1,TGTGCCAGCAGTTTTTTACAGGGGGGTCCCTACGAGCAGTACTTC,CASSFLQGGPYEQYF
TRBV7-7,.,TRBJ2-2,.,TGTGCTAGCAGCTCCCGACAGGCCGCGAACACCGGGGAGCTGTTTTTT,CASSSRQAANTGELFF
TRBV4-3,.,TRBJ1-1,.,TGCGCCAGCAGCCAAGATCTCCAGGGATGGACTGAAGCTTTCTTT,CASSQDLQGWTEAFF
TRBV4-1,.,TRBJ2-1,.,TGCGCCAGCAGCCAAATCAGGGCCACCTACAATGAGCAGTTCTTC,CASSQIRATYNEQFF
TRBV5-1,.,TRBJ1-1,.,TGCGCCAGCAGCTTGGCACGACGGGACACTGAAGCTTTCTTT,CASSLARRDTEAFF
TRBV29-1,.,TRBJ2-3,.,TGCAGCGTTGAAGGTTCGGGAGATACGCAGTATTTT,CSVEGSGDTQYF
TRBV7-8,.,TRBJ2-3,.,TGTGCCAGCAGCTTAGGGGGGGGCCCAGATACGCAGTATTTT,CASSLGGGPDTQYF
TRBV7-7,.,TRBJ2-6,TRBD1,TGTGCTAGCAGCTTACTAGATTGGGACAGGGGTTACGGGGCCAACGTCCTGACTTTC,CASSLLDWDRGYGANVLTF
TRBV5-1,few,TRBJ2-7,.,TGCGCCAGCAGCCCGCGGCAAAACTACGAGCAGTACTTC,CASSPRQNYEQYF
TRBV28,once,TRBJ2-7,.,TGTGCCAGCAGTTTGAAGGGGCGAACGCACGAGCAGTACTTC,CASSLKGRTHEQYF
TRBV4-1,.,TRBJ2-6,.,TGCGCCAGCAGCCAAGGGAGGGGATTGAGCTCTGGGGCCAACGTCCTGACTTTC,CASSQGRGLSSGANVLTF